This is a list of T cell receptor beta chains from one sample in a study of blood T cell repertoires in COVID-19. Some clones are missing from TCRdb's copy, which holds only in-frame ones; the method was immunoSEQ multiplex PCR. The table records roughly 330,000 clones, around 90% of them present only once. The sample comprised peripheral blood. Receptor source: a man aged 30-40 years with COVID-19, enrolled during active disease. The CDR3 runs from the conserved cysteine through the conserved F or W.

>TRBJ1-1|TRBV6-2/TRBV6-3
CASSYSTGGVHTEAFF
>TRBJ2-7|TRBV20-1
CSASWTSGGHEQYF
>TRBJ2-1|TRBV28
CASSPTRDSPYNEQFF
>TRBJ1-1|TRBV6-2/TRBV6-3
CASSYETVEAFF
>TRBJ1-1|TRBV7-9
CASSFTLNTEAFF
>TRBJ2-6|TRBV18
CASSPQQGGAGANVLTF
>TRBJ1-5|TRBV7-2
CASSSGYSNQPQHF
>TRBJ1-1|TRBV5-1
CASSTGEQGGITEAFF
>TRBJ1-6|TRBV15
CATSKEFLPSSYNSPLHF
>TRBJ1-3|TRBV4-2
CASSQAPVNTIYF
>TRBJ1-3|TRBV4-3
CASSQVVSGNTIYF
>TRBJ1-5|TRBV6-5
CASRRPDRLNQPQHF
>TRBJ2-7|TRBV4-3
CASSLGRGLYEQYF
>TRBJ2-1|TRBV6-5
CASSYGLPNLNGEQFF
>TRBJ1-4|TRBV3-1/TRBV3-2
CASSLTGTTNEKLFF
>TRBJ2-3|TRBV5-5
CASSLSWGSRTDTQYF
>TRBJ1-2|TRBV2
CASSEGRGGGYTF
>TRBJ2-2|TRBV7-3
CASSQTSGNTGELFF
>TRBJ1-1|TRBV10-3
CAIRSRGLNTEAFF
>TRBJ2-1|TRBV18
CASSPRGSGTGYNEQFF
>TRBJ2-4|TRBV29-1
CSVQGGIAKNIQYF
>TRBJ2-7|TRBV19
CASSAPGQWVPYEQYF
>TRBJ2-7|TRBV4-3
CASSQRTGKYEQYF
>TRBJ2-2|TRBV11-2
CASSLEREYGELFF
>TRBJ1-4|TRBV18
CASSPDLMVANEKLFF
>TRBJ2-5|TRBV12-3/TRBV12-4
CASSLGAQGYF
>TRBJ2-5|TRBV7-3
CASSLLGLAAARGGQYF
>TRBJ2-5|TRBV18
CASSPQGETQYF
>TRBJ1-1|TRBV19
CASSMVPSTEAFF
>TRBJ1-5|TRBV24-1
CATGQGNRPQHF
>TRBJ2-7|TRBV5-6
CASSLGPADSYEQYF
>TRBJ2-7|TRBV12-3/TRBV12-4
CASSLGQGYEQYF
>TRBJ2-7|TRBV30
CAWSVGLAGSYEQYF
>TRBJ1-2|TRBV12-3/TRBV12-4
CASSLRPPGTF
>TRBJ1-3|TRBV7-2
CASSPDRGWNTIYF
>TRBJ2-5|TRBV5-4
CASSINRGQETQYF
>TRBJ1-2|TRBV9
CASSTSGQGVYGYTF
>TRBJ1-2|TRBV3-1/TRBV3-2
CASRGTRRDSTYGYTF
>TRBJ2-2|TRBV6-5
CASSYHQASAGELFF
>TRBJ1-1|TRBV28
CASSLGDYEAFF
>TRBJ1-2|TRBV28
CASGDRVMARGYTF
>TRBJ2-3|TRBV27
CASSPSPGQGPGLYF
>TRBJ1-4|TRBV10-3
CAISEMGQLWATNEKLFF
>TRBJ2-7|TRBV11-1
CASSLAGSSYEQYF
>TRBJ1-3|TRBV19
CASSSGQGAPSSGNTIYF
>TRBJ2-2|TRBV9
CASSVGTVWAQTGELFF
>TRBJ2-3|TRBV6-5
CASRTTSGKQYF
>TRBJ2-3|TRBV5-4
CASSRDRGKDTQYF
>TRBJ1-4|TRBV19
CASSISAGGVINEKLFF
>TRBJ1-5|TRBV29-1
CSARQGSNQPQHF
>TRBJ1-1|TRBV19
CASSQWVQGGTEAFF